This is a list of T cell receptor beta chains from one sample in a study of blood T cells in healthy people across ages. One entry per CDR3 protein, called by TCRdb with MiXCR from the 5' RACE reads. Of roughly 2 million distinct CDR3 sequences in the sample, roughly 52% were seen once. Sample: blood. These receptors all come from a woman aged 40 to 55 in good health. The CDR3 runs from the conserved cysteine through the conserved F or W. Each record gives: V gene, D gene, clone size, J gene, CDR3 protein, CDR3 DNA. The D gene is left open where the match is weak. Clone size is stated in some rows and not others, as once, few, many or a class when expanded.

V: TRBV29-1
D: TRBD2
size: .
J: TRBJ2-3
CDR3: CSVFLAASTDTQYF
DNA: TGCAGCGTGTTCCTAGCGGCTAGCACAGATACGCAGTATTTT

V: TRBV7-9
D: TRBD1
size: few
J: TRBJ2-3
CDR3: CASSSRTGPNTDTQYF
DNA: TGTGCCAGCAGCTCGCGGACAGGACCAAATACAGATACGCAGTATTTT

V: TRBV15
D: .
size: .
J: TRBJ1-5
CDR3: CATSRDSKGNQPQHF
DNA: TGTGCCACCAGCAGGGACAGTAAAGGGAATCAGCCCCAGCATTTT

V: TRBV6-2/TRBV6-3
D: .
size: .
J: TRBJ1-2
CDR3: CASSPRGANNTF
DNA: TGTGCCAGCAGCCCGAGGGGCGCGAATAACACCTTC

V: TRBV5-1
D: .
size: .
J: TRBJ2-5
CDR3: CASSMGLGETQYF
DNA: TGCGCCAGCAGCATGGGGCTCGGCGAGACCCAGTACTTC

V: TRBV7-2
D: .
size: .
J: TRBJ2-1
CDR3: CASSSRRGGNNEQFF
DNA: TGTGCCAGCAGCTCTCGCCGAGGGGGAAACAATGAGCAGTTCTTC

V: TRBV29-1
D: TRBD1
size: .
J: TRBJ2-1
CDR3: CSVDLGQGYNEQFF
DNA: TGCAGCGTGGATCTAGGACAGGGGTACAATGAGCAGTTCTTC

V: TRBV6-2/TRBV6-3
D: .
size: .
J: TRBJ2-1
CDR3: CASSYYRDEQFF
DNA: TGTGCCAGCAGTTACTATAGGGATGAGCAGTTCTTC

V: TRBV12-5
D: .
size: .
J: TRBJ2-5
CDR3: CASAPDPGRGFPETQYF
DNA: TGTGCTAGTGCTCCGGACCCGGGCAGGGGTTTTCCTGAGACCCAGTACTTC

V: TRBV6-2/TRBV6-3
D: .
size: many
J: TRBJ2-7
CDR3: CASSSRTGYVPEQYF
DNA: TGTGCCAGCAGTTCTCGGACGGGGTACGTTCCCGAGCAGTACTTC

V: TRBV7-9
D: TRBD2
size: few
J: TRBJ2-7
CDR3: CASSLASSGLLSYEQYF
DNA: TGTGCCAGCAGCTTAGCGTCTAGCGGGCTTCTTTCCTACGAGCAGTACTTC

V: TRBV5-1
D: .
size: few
J: TRBJ2-3
CDR3: CASSLALPTGLSTDTQYF
DNA: TGCGCCAGCAGCTTGGCCCTACCGACAGGCCTCTCCACAGATACGCAGTATTTT

V: TRBV28
D: .
size: .
J: TRBJ1-5
CDR3: CASSPQVQKPNQPQHF
DNA: TGTGCCAGCAGTCCTCAGGTCCAGAAACCCAATCAGCCCCAGCATTTT

V: TRBV27
D: .
size: .
J: TRBJ1-6
CDR3: CASSLGPIGNSPLHF
DNA: TGTGCCAGCAGTTTAGGGCCAATAGGGAATTCACCCCTCCACTTT

V: TRBV7-9
D: .
size: .
J: TRBJ2-7
CDR3: CASSLAQGAYNEQYF
DNA: TGTGCCAGCAGCTTAGCACAGGGCGCCTACAATGAGCAGTACTTC

V: TRBV11-2
D: .
size: .
J: TRBJ1-4
CDR3: CASSSGPKLFF
DNA: TGTGCCAGCAGCTCTGGACCAAAACTGTTTTTT

V: TRBV6-1
D: TRBD2
size: .
J: TRBJ2-5
CDR3: CASSRSGTSLSLRETQYF
DNA: TGTGCCAGCAGCAGGTCCGGGACTAGCCTTAGCCTTCGGGAGACCCAGTACTTC

V: TRBV6-1
D: TRBD1
size: .
J: TRBJ1-2
CDR3: CACHSGTGAGAGYGYTF
DNA: TGTGCCTGTCATTCCGGGACAGGGGCCGGGGCGGGTTATGGCTACACCTTC

V: TRBV20-1
D: .
size: .
J: TRBJ1-2
CDR3: CSAAPASAGHGYTF
DNA: TGCAGTGCTGCCCCGGCCTCCGCGGGTCATGGCTACACCTTC

V: TRBV6-1
D: .
size: .
J: TRBJ1-5
CDR3: CASSEAGVSQPQHF
DNA: TGTGCCAGCAGTGAAGCAGGGGTGAGTCAGCCCCAGCATTTT

V: TRBV6-5
D: .
size: few
J: TRBJ2-3
CDR3: CASSYLEGASTDTQYF
DNA: TGTGCCAGCAGTTACTTAGAAGGAGCTAGCACAGATACGCAGTATTTT

V: TRBV29-1
D: TRBD2
size: many
J: TRBJ2-1
CDR3: CSVEETSGVFSYNEQFF
DNA: TGCAGCGTTGAAGAGACGAGCGGGGTCTTCTCCTACAATGAGCAGTTCTTC

V: TRBV25-1
D: TRBD2
size: .
J: TRBJ2-3
CDR3: CATQRDYTDTQYF
DNA: TGTGCCACCCAGCGGGATTACACAGATACGCAGTATTTT

V: TRBV7-8
D: .
size: .
J: TRBJ2-1
CDR3: CASSLSQGPSYNEQFF
DNA: TGTGCCAGCAGCTTAAGTCAGGGCCCATCCTACAATGAGCAGTTCTTC

V: TRBV6-2/TRBV6-3
D: TRBD2
size: .
J: TRBJ2-3
CDR3: CASRTRSGVGTDTQYF
DNA: TGTGCCAGCAGGACCCGTAGCGGGGTTGGCACAGATACGCAGTATTTT

V: TRBV24-1
D: TRBD1
size: .
J: TRBJ2-5
CDR3: CATSDPGTGCDETQYF
DNA: TGTGCCACCAGTGATCCTGGGACAGGCTGTGATGAGACCCAGTACTTC

V: TRBV6-1
D: .
size: .
J: TRBJ2-5
CDR3: CASRVGAQETQYF
DNA: TGTGCCAGCAGGGTAGGGGCACAAGAGACCCAGTACTTC

V: TRBV5-5
D: .
size: few
J: TRBJ1-5
CDR3: CASSLLSGYSNQPQHF
DNA: TGTGCCAGCAGCTTGTTGTCAGGATATAGCAATCAGCCCCAGCATTTT

V: TRBV20-1
D: TRBD1
size: few
J: TRBJ1-2
CDR3: CSADRVTYGYTF
DNA: TGCAGTGCCGACAGGGTGACCTATGGCTACACCTTC

V: TRBV6-2/TRBV6-3
D: .
size: few
J: TRBJ2-5
CDR3: CASKIDENQETQYF
DNA: TGTGCCAGCAAAATAGACGAAAACCAAGAGACCCAGTACTTC

V: TRBV6-2/TRBV6-3
D: TRBD1
size: few
J: TRBJ2-7
CDR3: CASSYGQGEYYEQYF
DNA: TGTGCCAGCAGTTACGGGCAGGGGGAGTACTACGAGCAGTACTTC

V: TRBV7-2
D: .
size: .
J: TRBJ2-1
CDR3: CASSLQGFSYNEQFF
DNA: TGTGCCAGCAGCTTACAGGGGTTCTCCTACAATGAGCAGTTCTTC

V: TRBV7-2
D: .
size: many
J: TRBJ2-1
CDR3: CASRSSSYNEQFF
DNA: TGTGCCAGCAGGTCGAGCTCCTACAATGAGCAGTTCTTC

V: TRBV6-5
D: .
size: .
J: TRBJ2-6
CDR3: CASSPRRVSGANVLTF
DNA: TGTGCCAGCAGTCCGCGCCGGGTCTCTGGGGCCAACGTCCTGACTTTC

V: TRBV28
D: TRBD2
size: .
J: TRBJ2-1
CDR3: CASRRSGGANEQFF
DNA: TGTGCCAGCAGAAGGAGCGGGGGGGCCAATGAGCAGTTCTTC

V: TRBV28
D: .
size: few
J: TRBJ2-5
CDR3: CASSQVYQETQYF
DNA: TGTGCCAGCAGTCAGGTTTACCAAGAGACCCAGTACTTC

V: TRBV6-5
D: TRBD1
size: .
J: TRBJ2-7
CDR3: CAIRGPNSYEQYF
DNA: TGTGCCATCAGGGGGCCGAACTCCTACGAGCAGTACTTC

V: TRBV15
D: .
size: .
J: TRBJ2-5
CDR3: CATSRGTQQETQYF
DNA: TGTGCCACCAGCAGAGGGACCCAACAAGAGACCCAGTACTTC